This entry is about one T cell receptor beta chain. What it recognizes is unknown. The study sampled nominally healthy donors, though unrecorded immune exposures were likely. V dropped 2 bases and J dropped 4 bases, with 12 bases sitting between them. This CDR3 contains 14 residues. Germline V gene lookup returns CDR1 GTSNPN and CDR2 SVGIG (reference sequence). This entry belongs to a study of cytomegalovirus exposure and HLA in healthy donors. Study context: Previous work identified roughly 110 million unique TCR beta sequences from around 180 million T cells. Study outcomes and limitations: Several of the most significant clusters appeared, in a later analysis, to be linked to common viral pathogens. Later on, an analysis showed TCR association rates differing by HLA locus, with DRB1 the most and HLA-C the fewest.

The PCR contained 60 Vbeta and 13 Jbeta primers. Sequencing used immunoSEQ multiplex PCR; TCRdb keeps in-frame clones, though not all of them. The sample consists of about 150,000 clones, approximately 63% of them appearing once. The TCR was taken from a woman aged 55-69 years in good health and CMV-seropositive. Sequencing input: PBMCs. V is TRBV30 and J is TRBJ2-1, with D tentatively TRBD1 (6 bases). This CDR3 is CAWSPDRHYNEQFF. The CDR3, as DNA: TGTGCCTGGAGTCCGGACAGACATTACAATGAGCAGTTCTTC.